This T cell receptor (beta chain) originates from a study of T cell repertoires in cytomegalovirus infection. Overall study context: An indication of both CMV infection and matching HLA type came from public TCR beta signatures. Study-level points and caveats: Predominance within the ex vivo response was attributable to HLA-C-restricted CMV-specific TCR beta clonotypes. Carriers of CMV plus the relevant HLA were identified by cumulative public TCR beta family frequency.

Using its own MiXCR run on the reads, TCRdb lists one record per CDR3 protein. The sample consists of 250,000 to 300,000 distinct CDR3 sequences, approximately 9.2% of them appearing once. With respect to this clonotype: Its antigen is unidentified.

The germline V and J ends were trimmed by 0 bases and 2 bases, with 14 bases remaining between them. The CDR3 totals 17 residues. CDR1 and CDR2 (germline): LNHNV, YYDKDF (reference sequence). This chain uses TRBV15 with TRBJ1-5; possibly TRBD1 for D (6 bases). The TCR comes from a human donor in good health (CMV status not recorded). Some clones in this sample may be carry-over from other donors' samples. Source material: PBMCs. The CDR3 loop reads CATSRDSFRGGNQPQHF. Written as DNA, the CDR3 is TGTGCCACCAGCAGAGATTCCTTCAGGGGTGGCAATCAGCCCCAGCATTTT. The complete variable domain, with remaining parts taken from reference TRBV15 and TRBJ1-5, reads DAMVIQNPRYQVTQFGKPVTLSCSQTLNHNVMYWYQQKSSQAPKLLFHYYDKDFNNEADTPDNFQSRRPNTSFCFLDIRSPGLGDTAMYLCATSRDSFRGGNQPQHFGDGTRLSIL.